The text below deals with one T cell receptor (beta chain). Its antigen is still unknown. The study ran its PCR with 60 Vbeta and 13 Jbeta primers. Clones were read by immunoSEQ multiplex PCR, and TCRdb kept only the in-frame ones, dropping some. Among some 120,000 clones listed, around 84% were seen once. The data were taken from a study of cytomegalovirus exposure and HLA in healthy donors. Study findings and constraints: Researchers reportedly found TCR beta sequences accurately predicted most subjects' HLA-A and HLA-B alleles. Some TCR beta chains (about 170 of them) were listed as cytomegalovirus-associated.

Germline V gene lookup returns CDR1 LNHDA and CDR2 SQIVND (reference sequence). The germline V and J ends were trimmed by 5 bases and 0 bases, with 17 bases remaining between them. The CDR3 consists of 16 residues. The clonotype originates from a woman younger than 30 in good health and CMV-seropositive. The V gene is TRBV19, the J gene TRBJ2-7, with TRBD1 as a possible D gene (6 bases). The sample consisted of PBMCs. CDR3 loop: CASSGGSGSLSYEQYF. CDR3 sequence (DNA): TGTGCCAGTAGTGGGGGCTCAGGGTCGCTCTCCTACGAGCAGTACTTC.